This paragraph reports one T cell receptor (beta chain). This specimen comes from a study of blood T cells in healthy people across ages. Together with a sample-barcoded 5' primer, a J-beta primer mix was included in a second PCR lasting about 7 to 11 cycles. TCRdb itself ran the 5' RACE reads through MiXCR, one entry per CDR3 protein. The table lists hundreds of thousands of distinct CDR3 sequences, roughly 25% of them singletons. The V gene's germline CDR1 is MDHEN and CDR2 SYDVKM. This CDR3 region has 16 residues. The ends lost 5 bases at V and 5 bases at J; junction bases unmatched: 7. This sample was also put to use in a study of T cells of mothers and their children. That investigation notes: Across the analysis, no persistent microchimeric T cell clones were detected.

The receptor was isolated from a boy aged 10-17 years in good health. The J gene is TRBJ2-5, the V gene TRBV28, with TRBD2 matching over 14 bases. Sequenced sample: blood. CDR3 loop: CASSRGLAGDRETQYF. CDR3 in DNA: TGTGCCAGCAGTCGGGGACTAGCGGGAGATCGCGAGACCCAGTACTTC.